This T cell receptor (beta chain) was identified during a study of blood T cells in healthy people across ages. Study results and limitations: Older age went with lower TCR beta diversity per million T cells, in a roughly linear way. Long-lived and aged donors differed, with more naive CD4+ cells and higher diversity in the long-lived.

Primed by a sample-barcoded 5' primer and a J-beta primer mix, a second PCR proceeded for 7 to 11 cycles. There were at least 2.5 million CDR3-containing paired-end reads obtained from each sample. TCRdb re-analysed the 5' RACE reads in MiXCR, keeping a single row per CDR3 protein. The sample lists about 730,000 distinct CDR3 sequences, roughly two fifths occurring once. As for this clonotype: The target antigen is unknown.

The sample was blood. The receptor was derived from a woman aged 55-69 years in good health.

As DNA, the CDR3 is TGTGCCAGCAGCTTAGGCTGGGTGGCGAGAAATGAGCAGTTCTTC. This translates into CASSLGWVARNEQFF. The V call is TRBV11-2, the J call TRBJ2-1; D unresolved. The CDR3 length is 15 residues. Germline values: CDR1 SGHAT, CDR2 FQNNGV. V was shortened by 1 base and J by 7 bases, with 14 bases between the two germline ends.